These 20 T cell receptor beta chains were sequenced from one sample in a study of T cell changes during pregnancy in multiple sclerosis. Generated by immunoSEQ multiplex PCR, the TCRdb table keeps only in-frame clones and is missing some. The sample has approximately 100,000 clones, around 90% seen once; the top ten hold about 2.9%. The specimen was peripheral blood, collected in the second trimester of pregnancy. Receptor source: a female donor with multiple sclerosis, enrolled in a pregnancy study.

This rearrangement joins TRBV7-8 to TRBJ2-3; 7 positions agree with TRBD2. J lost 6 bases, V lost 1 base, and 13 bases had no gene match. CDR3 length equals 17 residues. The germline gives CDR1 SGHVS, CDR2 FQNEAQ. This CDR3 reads CASSLGLVAGAGDTQYF. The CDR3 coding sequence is TGTGCCAGCAGCTTAGGCCTAGTGGCGGGAGCTGGGGATACGCAGTATTTT.

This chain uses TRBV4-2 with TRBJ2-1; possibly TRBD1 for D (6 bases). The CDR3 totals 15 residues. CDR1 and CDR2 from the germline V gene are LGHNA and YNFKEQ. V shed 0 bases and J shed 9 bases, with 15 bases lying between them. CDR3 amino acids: CASSQERRVGGEQFF. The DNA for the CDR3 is TGTGCCAGCAGCCAAGAACGGCGGGTAGGGGGTGAGCAGTTCTTC.

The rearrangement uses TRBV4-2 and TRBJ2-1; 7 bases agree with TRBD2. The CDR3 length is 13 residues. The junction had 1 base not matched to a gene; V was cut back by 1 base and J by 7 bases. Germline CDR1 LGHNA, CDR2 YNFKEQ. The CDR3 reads CASSQASGNEQFF. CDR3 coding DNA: TGTGCCAGCAGCCAAGCTAGCGGAAATGAGCAGTTCTTC.

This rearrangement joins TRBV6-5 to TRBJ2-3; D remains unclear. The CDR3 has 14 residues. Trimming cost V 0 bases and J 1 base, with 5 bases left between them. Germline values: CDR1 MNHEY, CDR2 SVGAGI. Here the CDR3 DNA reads TGTGCCAGCAGTTACTCGTCGGGCACAGATACGCAGTATTTT. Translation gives CASSYSSGTDTQYF.

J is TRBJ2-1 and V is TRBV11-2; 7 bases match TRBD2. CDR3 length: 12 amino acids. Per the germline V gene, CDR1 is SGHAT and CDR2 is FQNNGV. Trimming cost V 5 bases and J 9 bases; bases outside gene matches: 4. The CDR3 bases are TGTGCCAGCAGCCCAGGACTAGGTGAGCAGTTCTTC. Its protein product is CASSPGLGEQFF.

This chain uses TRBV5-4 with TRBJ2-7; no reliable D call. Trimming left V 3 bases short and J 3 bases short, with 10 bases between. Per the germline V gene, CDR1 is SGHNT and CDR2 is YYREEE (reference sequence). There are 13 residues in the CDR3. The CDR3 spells CASSSQANYEQYF. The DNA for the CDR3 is TGTGCCAGCAGCTCCCAGGCCAACTACGAGCAGTACTTC.

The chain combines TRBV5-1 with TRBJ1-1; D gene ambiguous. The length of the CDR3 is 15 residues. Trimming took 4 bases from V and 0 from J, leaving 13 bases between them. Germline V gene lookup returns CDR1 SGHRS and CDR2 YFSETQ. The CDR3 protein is CASSPVQQVNTEAFF. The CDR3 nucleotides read TGCGCCAGCAGCCCGGTACAGCAAGTGAACACTGAAGCTTTCTTT.

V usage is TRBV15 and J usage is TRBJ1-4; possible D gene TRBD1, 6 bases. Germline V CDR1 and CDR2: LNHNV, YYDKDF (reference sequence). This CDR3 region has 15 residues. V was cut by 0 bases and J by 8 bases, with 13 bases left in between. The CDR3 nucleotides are TGTGCCACCAGCAGAGATGGGAGGGGGGAAGAAAAACTGTTTTTT. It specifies CATSRDGRGEEKLFF.

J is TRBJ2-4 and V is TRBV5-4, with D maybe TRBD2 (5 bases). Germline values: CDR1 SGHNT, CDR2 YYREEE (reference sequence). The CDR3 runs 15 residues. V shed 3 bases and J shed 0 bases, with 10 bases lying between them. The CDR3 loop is CASSWGSGAKNIQYF. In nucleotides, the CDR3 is TGTGCCAGCAGCTGGGGAAGCGGAGCCAAAAACATTCAGTACTTC. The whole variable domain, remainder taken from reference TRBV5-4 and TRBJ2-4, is ETGVTQSPTHLIKTRGQQVTLRCSSQSGHNTVSWYQQALGQGPQFIFQYYREEENGRGNFPPRFSGLQFPNYSSELNVNALELDDSALYLCASSWGSGAKNIQYFGAGTRLSVL.

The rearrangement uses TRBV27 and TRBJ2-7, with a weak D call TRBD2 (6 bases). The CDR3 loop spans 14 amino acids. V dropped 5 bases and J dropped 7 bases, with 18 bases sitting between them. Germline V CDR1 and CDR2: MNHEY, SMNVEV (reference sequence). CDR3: CASSPQGPAGEQYF. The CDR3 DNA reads TGTGCCAGCAGTCCCCAGGGTCCCGCGGGGGAGCAGTACTTC.

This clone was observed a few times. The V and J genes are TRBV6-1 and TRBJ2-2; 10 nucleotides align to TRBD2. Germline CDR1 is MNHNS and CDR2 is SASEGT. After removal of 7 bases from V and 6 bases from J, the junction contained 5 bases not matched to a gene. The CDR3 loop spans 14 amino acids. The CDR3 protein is CASNLAGVPGELFF. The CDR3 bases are TGTGCCAGCAATCTAGCGGGAGTTCCCGGGGAGCTGTTTTTT.

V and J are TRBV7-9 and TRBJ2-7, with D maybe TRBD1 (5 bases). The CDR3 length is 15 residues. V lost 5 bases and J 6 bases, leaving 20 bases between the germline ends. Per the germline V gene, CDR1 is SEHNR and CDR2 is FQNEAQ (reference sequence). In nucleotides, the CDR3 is TGTGCCAGCAGCATACCGGACATGACCATTTTCGAGCAGTACTTC. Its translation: CASSIPDMTIFEQYF.

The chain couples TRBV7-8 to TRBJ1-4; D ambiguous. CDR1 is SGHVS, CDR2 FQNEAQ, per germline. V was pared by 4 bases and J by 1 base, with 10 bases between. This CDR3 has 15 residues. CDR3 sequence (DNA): TGTGCCAGCAGCTGGGGAGTGGGAACTAATGAAAAACTGTTTTTT. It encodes CASSWGVGTNEKLFF.

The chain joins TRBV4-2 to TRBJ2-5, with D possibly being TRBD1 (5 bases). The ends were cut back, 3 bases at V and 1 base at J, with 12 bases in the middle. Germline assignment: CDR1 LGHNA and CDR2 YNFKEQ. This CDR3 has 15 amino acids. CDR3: CASSHYLGVQETQYF. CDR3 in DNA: TGTGCCAGCAGCCATTACTTAGGGGTCCAAGAGACCCAGTACTTC.

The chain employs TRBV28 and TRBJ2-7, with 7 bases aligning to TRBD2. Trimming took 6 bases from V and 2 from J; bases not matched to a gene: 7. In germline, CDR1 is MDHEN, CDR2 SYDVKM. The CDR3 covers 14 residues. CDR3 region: CASRPWDYPYEQYF. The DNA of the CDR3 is TGTGCCAGCAGACCTTGGGACTACCCCTACGAGCAGTACTTC.

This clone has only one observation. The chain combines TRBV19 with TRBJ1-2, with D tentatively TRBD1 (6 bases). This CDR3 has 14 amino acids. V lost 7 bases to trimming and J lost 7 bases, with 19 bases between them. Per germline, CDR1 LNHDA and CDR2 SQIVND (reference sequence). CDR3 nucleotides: TGTGCCAGTACCTCCCGGAACAGGGCGGCTGGCTACACCTTC. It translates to CASTSRNRAAGYTF.

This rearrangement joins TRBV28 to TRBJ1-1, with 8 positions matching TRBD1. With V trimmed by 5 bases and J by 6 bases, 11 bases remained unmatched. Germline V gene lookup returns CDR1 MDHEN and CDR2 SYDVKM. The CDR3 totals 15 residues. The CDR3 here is CASSKRTGRNAEAFF. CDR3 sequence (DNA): TGTGCCAGCAGTAAACGGACAGGGCGTAACGCTGAAGCTTTCTTT.

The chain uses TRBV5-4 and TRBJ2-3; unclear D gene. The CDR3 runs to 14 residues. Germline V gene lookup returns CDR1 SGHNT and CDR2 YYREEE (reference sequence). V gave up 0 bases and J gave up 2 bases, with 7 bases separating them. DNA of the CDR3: TGTGCCAGCAGCTTGGCCCGGTACACAGATACGCAGTATTTT. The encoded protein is CASSLARYTDTQYF. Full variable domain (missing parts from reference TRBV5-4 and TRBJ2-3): ETGVTQSPTHLIKTRGQQVTLRCSSQSGHNTVSWYQQALGQGPQFIFQYYREEENGRGNFPPRFSGLQFPNYSSELNVNALELDDSALYLCASSLARYTDTQYFGPGTRLTVL.

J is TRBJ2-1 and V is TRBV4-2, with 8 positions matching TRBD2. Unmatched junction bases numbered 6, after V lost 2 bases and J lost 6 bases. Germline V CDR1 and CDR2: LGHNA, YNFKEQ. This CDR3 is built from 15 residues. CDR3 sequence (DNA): TGTGCCAGCAGCCAAAGTGGGCGGGAGGTCAATGAGCAGTTCTTC. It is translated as CASSQSGREVNEQFF.

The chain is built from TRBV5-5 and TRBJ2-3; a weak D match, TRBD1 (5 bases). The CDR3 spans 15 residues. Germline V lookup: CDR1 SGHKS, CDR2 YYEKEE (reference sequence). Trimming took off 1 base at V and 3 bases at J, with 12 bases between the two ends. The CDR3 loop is CASSLRGDWTDTQYF. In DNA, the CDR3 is TGTGCCAGCAGCTTGAGGGGTGATTGGACAGATACGCAGTATTTT.